Below, one TCR beta chain is given with its context. Its antigen is still unknown. No much larger clonotype is one base removed from it; base qualities were not supplied. V is cut by 3 bases and J by 5 bases, and the space between the germline ends is 11 bases. From cysteine to phenylalanine, the CDR3 is 13 amino acids long. The retained sequence is limited to the CDR3, 39 bases, with the frame set at the first base. For CDR1 and CDR2, the germline V gene lists SGHRS and YFSETQ. These data belong to a study of control samples from healthy donors and cancer patients (TCRdb year 2020). Libraries came from the immunoSEQ multiplex PCR assay. TCRdb's version of the immuneACCESS table is confined to in-frame rearrangements and falls short of the full clone set. An unresolved V gene accounts for under half of the shortfall where checked; the remainder is of unknown origin. This sample comprises under 200,000 clones, over 95% of them detected only once. 0.85% to 1.3% of the sample lies in the top ten.

Sequencing was performed on blood. This clonotype was sampled from a woman younger than 45 in good health. Recombination connected TRBV5-1 to TRBJ1-1, with no confident D gene call. The DNA sequence is given as TGCGCCAGCAGCTCGATCAGTGGTACTGAAGCTTTCTTT. Its protein is CASSSISGTEAFF.